This T cell receptor beta chain was obtained from a study of control samples from healthy donors and cancer patients. This clone was detected only a few times. Sequencing was performed with immunoSEQ multiplex PCR; in TCRdb, only in-frame clones are kept and a portion is missing. In the table there are approximately 40,000 clones, roughly 90% of which are singletons. V lost 2 bases, J lost 3 bases, and 8 bases lay in between. CDR1 SNHLY and CDR2 FYNNEI come from the germline V gene. The CDR3 is made up of 13 amino acids. The V gene is TRBV2, the J gene TRBJ2-7; no clear D gene. The TCR sequence derives from a woman aged 50 to 60 in good health. Sequenced sample: blood. The CDR3 region is CASSETPDYEQYF. The CDR3 DNA reads TGTGCCAGCAGTGAAACACCAGACTACGAGCAGTACTTC.